The 3 T cell receptor beta chains below come from one sample, sequenced in a study of blood T cell repertoires in COVID-19. The table came from immunoSEQ multiplex PCR; TCRdb's copy has only in-frame clones and leaves some out. Among 3,500 or so clones listed, over 80% were seen once. The sample consisted of peripheral blood. The origin of the receptors is a human donor in a cohort sampled during active COVID-19.

The rearrangement links TRBV3-1 (or the pseudogene TRBV3-2) to TRBJ2-1; TRBD1 is a possible D gene (5 bases). Germline V gene sequence: CDR1 LGHDT, CDR2 YNNKEL (reference sequence). The CDR3 contains 13 residues. The ends were cut back, 3 bases at V and 2 bases at J, with 5 bases in the middle. This CDR3 is CASSHRAYNEQFF. CDR3 in DNA: TGTGCCAGCAGCCACAGGGCCTACAATGAGCAGTTCTTC.

The chain joins TRBV21-1 to TRBJ2-3; the DNA was not used to check the table's D call, TRBD1. TRBV21-1 is classified as a pseudogene. CDR3 length: 19 residues. CDR3 sequence (DNA): TGTGCCAGCAGCAAAGGGACAGGGGGGGCTAGCGGCCCGTATGATACGCAGTATTTT. It specifies CASSKGTGGASGPYDTQYF.

The chain has TRBV15 and TRBJ2-3; the match to TRBD2 covers 13 bases. This CDR3 spans 16 amino acids. The V and J ends lost 4 bases and 2 bases, in that order; junction bases with no gene match: 3. Germline V gene data show CDR1 as LNHNV and CDR2 as YYDKDF (reference sequence). The DNA for the CDR3 is TGTGCCACCAGCATTGGGACTAGCGGGAACACAGATACGCAGTATTTT. It translates to CATSIGTSGNTDTQYF.